This T cell receptor (beta chain) was sequenced in a study of response to subunit inactivated influenza vaccine. TCRdb itself ran the RT-PCR reads through MiXCR, one entry per CDR3 protein. The sample holds approximately 490,000 distinct CDR3 sequences, about 7.2% seen once. The CDR3 contains 13 residues. Trimming cost V 1 base and J 13 bases; bases outside gene matches: 7. The germline V gene encodes CDR1 SGHDT and CDR2 YYEEEE. This clonotype was picked up a small number of times. The rearrangement links TRBV5-6 to TRBJ1-4; 7 bases match TRBD1. The sequenced sample was PBMCs from blood, obtained less than 30 months after vaccination. The source is a man between 50 and 70 years old who received an inactivated influenza vaccine. CDR3 coding DNA: TGTGCCAGCAGCTTGCCCCGGACAGGAGGACTGTTTTTT. This sequence encodes CASSLPRTGGLFF.